A selection of T cell receptor beta chains follows, all from one sample in a study of cytomegalovirus exposure and HLA in healthy donors. Data came from immunoSEQ multiplex PCR; TCRdb stores just in-frame clones and leaves some out. The table lists 95,000 to 150,000 clones, roughly three fifths of them singletons. Sequencing was performed on PBMCs. The receptors shown here come from a man between 18 and 29 years old in good health and CMV-seronegative. Each CDR3 is given with its conserved first and last residue. The order of the fields is CDR3 protein, CDR3 DNA, J gene, D gene, clone size, V gene. A D gene is named only where the DNA matches it firmly. Clone size appears in some rows only: once, few, many, or a class for an expanded clone.

CDR3aa: CATGTNYNEQFF
CDR3nt: TGCGCCACCGGGACAAACTACAATGAGCAGTTCTTC
j_gene: TRBJ2-1
d_gene: .
abundance: .
v_gene: TRBV10-1

CDR3aa: CPSSLSAGPSTEAFF
CDR3nt: TGTCCCAGCAGTTTGTCGGCAGGGCCCAGCACTGAAGCTTTCTTT
j_gene: TRBJ1-1
d_gene: .
abundance: .
v_gene: TRBV28

CDR3aa: CASSGRQTLYEQYF
CDR3nt: TGTGCCAGCAGTGGACGACAGACGCTCTACGAGCAGTACTTC
j_gene: TRBJ2-7
d_gene: .
abundance: .
v_gene: TRBV6-5

CDR3aa: CSVRGQTDTQYF
CDR3nt: TGCAGCGTCCGGGGACAAACAGATACGCAGTATTTT
j_gene: TRBJ2-3
d_gene: .
abundance: .
v_gene: TRBV29-1

CDR3aa: CASSASGGNPREQYF
CDR3nt: TGTGCCAGCAGCGCCAGCGGGGGCAATCCGAGGGAGCAGTACTTC
j_gene: TRBJ2-7
d_gene: TRBD2
abundance: few
v_gene: TRBV9

CDR3aa: CASSQRTGGADTQYF
CDR3nt: TGTGCCAGCAGCCAGAGGACAGGGGGGGCAGATACGCAGTATTTT
j_gene: TRBJ2-3
d_gene: TRBD1
abundance: .
v_gene: TRBV7-8

CDR3aa: CASGSRRLRGYTF
CDR3nt: TGTGCCAGCGGTTCCAGGAGACTACGTGGCTACACCTTC
j_gene: TRBJ1-2
d_gene: .
abundance: .
v_gene: TRBV2

CDR3aa: CASSDSSGGADTQYF
CDR3nt: TGTGCCAGCAGTGACTCGAGCGGGGGGGCAGATACGCAGTATTTT
j_gene: TRBJ2-3
d_gene: TRBD2
abundance: few
v_gene: TRBV6-4

CDR3aa: CASRAGKLAGAPYTGELFF
CDR3nt: TGTGCCAGCAGGGCGGGAAAACTAGCGGGAGCTCCCTACACCGGGGAGCTGTTTTTT
j_gene: TRBJ2-2
d_gene: TRBD2
abundance: .
v_gene: TRBV9

CDR3aa: CASSVVSTGMEDIQYF
CDR3nt: TGTGCCAGCAGCGTAGTATCAACAGGTATGGAAGACATTCAGTACTTC
j_gene: TRBJ2-4
d_gene: .
abundance: few
v_gene: TRBV9

CDR3aa: CASSLGHRDSSGNTIYF
CDR3nt: TGTGCCAGCAGCTTAGGACACCGGGACAGCTCTGGAAACACCATATATTTT
j_gene: TRBJ1-3
d_gene: TRBD1
abundance: .
v_gene: TRBV7-3

CDR3aa: CASSQGLQPQHF
CDR3nt: TGTGCCAGCAGTCAGGGGCTTCAGCCCCAGCATTTT
j_gene: TRBJ1-5
d_gene: .
abundance: .
v_gene: TRBV6-1

CDR3aa: CASSPGTGKTFIYGYTF
CDR3nt: TGTGCCAGCAGCCCCGGGACAGGGAAAACATTTATCTATGGCTACACCTTC
j_gene: TRBJ1-2
d_gene: TRBD1
abundance: .
v_gene: TRBV5-8

CDR3aa: CASSLDNNEQFF
CDR3nt: TGCGCCAGCAGCTTGGATAACAATGAGCAGTTCTTC
j_gene: TRBJ2-1
d_gene: .
abundance: .
v_gene: TRBV5-1

CDR3aa: CASSASGGHHYEQYF
CDR3nt: TGTGCCAGCAGTGCCAGCGGGGGCCATCACTACGAGCAGTACTTC
j_gene: TRBJ2-7
d_gene: TRBD2
abundance: .
v_gene: TRBV27

CDR3aa: CASSAHRGFGTEAFF
CDR3nt: TGTGCCAGCAGTGCCCACAGGGGATTCGGCACTGAAGCTTTCTTT
j_gene: TRBJ1-1
d_gene: TRBD1
abundance: once
v_gene: TRBV6-5

CDR3aa: CASSFGSGVVFF
CDR3nt: TGTGCCAGCAGCTTCGGGTCCGGGGTAGTGTTTTTT
j_gene: TRBJ2-2
d_gene: .
abundance: .
v_gene: TRBV7-8